This T cell receptor beta chain was found in a study of identical twins. MiXCR, run by TCRdb on the 5' RACE reads, gives a single entry per CDR3 protein. The table lists around 470,000 distinct CDR3 sequences, approximately 14% of them singletons, with approximately 0.52% in the top ten. The germline gives CDR1 SGHVS, CDR2 FNYEAQ. CDR3 length: 17 amino acids. V lost 5 bases, J lost 2 bases, and 11 bases stayed unmatched. The same specimen was also included in a second study, on yellow fever vaccine responses in identical twins.

Sequenced: CD4+ T cells sorted from blood. The TCR sequence derives from a woman between 18 and 29 years old in good health. The V and J genes are TRBV7-6 and TRBJ2-2, with 7 bases aligning to TRBD1. The CDR3 spells CASSNTQGTINTGELFF. CDR3 nucleotides: TGTGCCAGCAGCAATACACAGGGGACCATTAACACCGGGGAGCTGTTTTTT.